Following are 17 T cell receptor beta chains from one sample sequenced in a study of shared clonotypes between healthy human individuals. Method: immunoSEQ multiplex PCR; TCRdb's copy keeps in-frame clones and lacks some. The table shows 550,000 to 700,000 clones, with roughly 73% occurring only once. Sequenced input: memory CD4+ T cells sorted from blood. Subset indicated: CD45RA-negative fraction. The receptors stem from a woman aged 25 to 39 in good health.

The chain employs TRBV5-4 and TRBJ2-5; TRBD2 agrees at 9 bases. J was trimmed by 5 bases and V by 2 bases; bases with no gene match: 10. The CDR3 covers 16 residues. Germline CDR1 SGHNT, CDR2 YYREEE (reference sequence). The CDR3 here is CASSFSSAGGWETQYF. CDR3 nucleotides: TGTGCCAGCAGCTTTTCTTCGGCGGGAGGGTGGGAGACCCAGTACTTC. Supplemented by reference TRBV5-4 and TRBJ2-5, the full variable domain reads ETGVTQSPTHLIKTRGQQVTLRCSSQSGHNTVSWYQQALGQGPQFIFQYYREEENGRGNFPPRFSGLQFPNYSSELNVNALELDDSALYLCASSFSSAGGWETQYFGPGTRLLVL.

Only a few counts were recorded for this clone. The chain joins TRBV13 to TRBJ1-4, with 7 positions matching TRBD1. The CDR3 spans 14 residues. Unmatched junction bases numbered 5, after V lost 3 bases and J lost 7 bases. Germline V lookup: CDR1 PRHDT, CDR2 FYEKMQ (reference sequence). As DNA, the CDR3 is TGTGCCAGCAGCTTGGGACAGTCCGGTGAAAAACTGTTTTTT. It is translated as CASSLGQSGEKLFF.

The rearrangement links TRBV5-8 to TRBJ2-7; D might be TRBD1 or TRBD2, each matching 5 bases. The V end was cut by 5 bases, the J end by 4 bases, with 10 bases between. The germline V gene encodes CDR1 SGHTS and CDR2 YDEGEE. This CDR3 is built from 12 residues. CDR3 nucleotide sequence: TGTGCCAGCAGTTGGGACCAGTACGAGCAGTACTTC. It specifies CASSWDQYEQYF.

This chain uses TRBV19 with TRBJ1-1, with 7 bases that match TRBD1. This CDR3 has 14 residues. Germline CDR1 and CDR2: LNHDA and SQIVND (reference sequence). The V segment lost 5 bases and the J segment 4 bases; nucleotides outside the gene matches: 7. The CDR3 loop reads CASSRWWDSTEAFF. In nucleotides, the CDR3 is TGTGCCAGTAGTCGATGGTGGGACAGCACTGAAGCTTTCTTT.

The CDR3 region has the DNA TGTGCCAGCAGCCCCCGGACAGGAGGCTCTGGGGCCAACGTCCTGACTTTC. Protein: CASSPRTGGSGANVLTF. The chain recombines TRBV7-8 with TRBJ2-6, with TRBD1 matching 7 bases. Losses at the gene ends were 5 bases for V and 0 bases for J; bases not matched to a gene: 7. The CDR3 runs 17 residues. Germline V gives CDR1 SGHVS, CDR2 FQNEAQ.

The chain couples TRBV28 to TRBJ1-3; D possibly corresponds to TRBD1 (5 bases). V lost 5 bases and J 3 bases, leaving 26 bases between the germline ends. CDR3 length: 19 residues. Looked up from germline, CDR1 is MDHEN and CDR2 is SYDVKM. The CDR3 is CASSHADGTTHRFGNTIYF. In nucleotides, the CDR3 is TGTGCCAGCAGTCACGCGGACGGGACCACTCACCGCTTTGGAAACACCATATATTTT.

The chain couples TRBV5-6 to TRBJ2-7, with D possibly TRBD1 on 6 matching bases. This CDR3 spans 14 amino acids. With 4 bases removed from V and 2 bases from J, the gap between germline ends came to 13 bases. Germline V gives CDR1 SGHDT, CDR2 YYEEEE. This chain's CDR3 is CASSAYRDTYEQYF. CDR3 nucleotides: TGTGCCAGCAGCGCTTACCGGGACACCTACGAGCAGTACTTC.

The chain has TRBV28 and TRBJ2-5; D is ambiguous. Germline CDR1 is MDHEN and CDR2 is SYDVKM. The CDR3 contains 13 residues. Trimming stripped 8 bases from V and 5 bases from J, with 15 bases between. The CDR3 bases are TGTGCCAGCCTCACGGGTTCGCGGGAGACCCAGTACTTC. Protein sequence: CASLTGSRETQYF. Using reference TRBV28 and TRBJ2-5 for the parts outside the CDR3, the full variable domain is DVKVTQSSRYLVKRTGEKVFLECVQDMDHENMFWYRQDPGLGLRLIYFSYDVKMKEKGDIPEGYSVSREKKERFSLILESASTNQTSMYLCASLTGSRETQYFGPGTRLLVL.

CDR3 nucleotides: TGTGCCAGCAGCCAGCTAAGTCGGGGGGAGGGCCACAATGAGCAGTTCTTC. This codes for CASSQLSRGEGHNEQFF. The rearrangement links TRBV4-2 to TRBJ2-1, with TRBD2 matching 7 bases. Germline CDR1 reads LGHNA; CDR2 reads YNFKEQ. This CDR3 comprises 17 residues. The V and J ends lost 3 bases and 5 bases, in that order; junction bases with no gene match: 13.

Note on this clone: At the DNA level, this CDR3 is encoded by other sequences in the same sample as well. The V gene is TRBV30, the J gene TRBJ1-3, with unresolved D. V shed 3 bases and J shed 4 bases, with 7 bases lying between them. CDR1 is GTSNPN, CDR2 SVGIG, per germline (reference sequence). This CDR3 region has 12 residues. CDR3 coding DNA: TGTGCCTGGAGCGGTGCCGGAAACACCATATATTTT. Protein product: CAWSGAGNTIYF.

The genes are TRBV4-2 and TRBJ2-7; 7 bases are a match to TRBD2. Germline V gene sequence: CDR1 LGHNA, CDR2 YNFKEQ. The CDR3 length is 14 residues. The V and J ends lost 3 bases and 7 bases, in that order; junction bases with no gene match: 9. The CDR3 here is CASSQAGRELEQYF. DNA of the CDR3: TGTGCCAGCAGCCAGGCGGGGCGGGAGCTTGAGCAGTACTTC.

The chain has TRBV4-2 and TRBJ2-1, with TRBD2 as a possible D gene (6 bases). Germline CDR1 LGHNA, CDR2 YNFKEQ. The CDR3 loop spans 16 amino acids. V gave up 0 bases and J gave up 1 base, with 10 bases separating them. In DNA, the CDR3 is TGTGCCAGCAGCCAAGATACCCGGGGGTCCTACAATGAGCAGTTCTTC. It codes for CASSQDTRGSYNEQFF.

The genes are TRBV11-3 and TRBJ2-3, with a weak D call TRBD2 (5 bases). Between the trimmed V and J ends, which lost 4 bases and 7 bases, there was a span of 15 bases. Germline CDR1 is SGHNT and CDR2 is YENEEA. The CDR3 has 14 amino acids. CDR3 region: CASSSDARENTQYF. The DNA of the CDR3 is TGTGCCAGCAGCTCGGACGCTAGGGAGAATACGCAGTATTTT.

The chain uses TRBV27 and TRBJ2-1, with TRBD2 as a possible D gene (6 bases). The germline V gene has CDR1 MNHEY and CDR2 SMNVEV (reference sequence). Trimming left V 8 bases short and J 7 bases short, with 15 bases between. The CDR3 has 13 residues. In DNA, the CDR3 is TGTGCCAGCCGAACGGGAGTCCCTAATGAGCAGTTCTTC. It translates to CASRTGVPNEQFF.

The CDR3 protein is CASSLEGGRASEQFF. CDR3 nucleotide sequence: TGCGCCAGCAGCTTGGAGGGCGGGAGGGCCTCTGAGCAGTTCTTC. The V call is TRBV5-1, the J call TRBJ2-1; TRBD2 matches 9 bases. The V gene's germline CDR1 is SGHRS and CDR2 YFSETQ. The CDR3 sequence is 15 residues long. With V trimmed by 0 bases and J by 9 bases, 7 bases remained unmatched.

The DNA of the CDR3 is TGTGCCAGCAGTGGACAGGGTGACTGGCAGCCCCAGCATTTT. Protein product: CASSGQGDWQPQHF. The J gene is TRBJ1-5, the V gene TRBV6-6; TRBD1 agrees at 8 bases. Germline V CDR1 and CDR2: MNHNY, SVGAGI (reference sequence). The CDR3 totals 14 residues. With 5 bases clipped from V and 7 bases from J, the junction kept 7 bases outside the gene matches.

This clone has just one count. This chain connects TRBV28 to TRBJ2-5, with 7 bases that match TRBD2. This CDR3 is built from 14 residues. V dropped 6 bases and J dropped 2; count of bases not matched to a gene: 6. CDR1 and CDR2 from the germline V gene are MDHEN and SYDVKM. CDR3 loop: CASRPAGNQETQYF. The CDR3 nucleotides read TGTGCCAGCAGGCCAGCGGGAAATCAAGAGACCCAGTACTTC. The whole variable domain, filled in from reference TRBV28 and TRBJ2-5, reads DVKVTQSSRYLVKRTGEKVFLECVQDMDHENMFWYRQDPGLGLRLIYFSYDVKMKEKGDIPEGYSVSREKKERFSLILESASTNQTSMYLCASRPAGNQETQYFGPGTRLLVL.